The present T cell receptor beta chain was sequenced within a study of T cell responses to AZD1222 COVID-19 vaccine. Using immunoSEQ multiplex PCR, the repertoire was profiled, and TCRdb retains in-frame clones only, with some absent. Here the sample spans over 120,000 clones, over 75% being singletons. A note on this clone: Its target is unknown.

Germline-derived CDR1 and CDR2 are MNHNS and SASEGT. CDR3 length: 16 residues. The junction had 7 bases not matched to a gene; V was cut back by 4 bases and J by 4 bases. General study results and limits: In the spike-specific TCR repertoire, nearly half reportedly target unmutated variant regions. Females outnumbered males among donors, who were mostly white British; clonal diversity was possibly underestimated. Vaccination with two AZD1222 doses was followed by a rise in Spike-specific TCR breadth and depth.

This chain links TRBV6-1 with TRBJ1-1, with TRBD1 identical over 12 bases. The material sequenced was peripheral blood, taken on day 0 of AZD1222 vaccination. The sequence derives from an adult in good health. CDR3 sequence: CASSGGTGGAGTEAFF. The CDR3 DNA sequence: TGTGCCAGCAGTGGCGGGACAGGGGGCGCGGGCACTGAAGCTTTCTTT.